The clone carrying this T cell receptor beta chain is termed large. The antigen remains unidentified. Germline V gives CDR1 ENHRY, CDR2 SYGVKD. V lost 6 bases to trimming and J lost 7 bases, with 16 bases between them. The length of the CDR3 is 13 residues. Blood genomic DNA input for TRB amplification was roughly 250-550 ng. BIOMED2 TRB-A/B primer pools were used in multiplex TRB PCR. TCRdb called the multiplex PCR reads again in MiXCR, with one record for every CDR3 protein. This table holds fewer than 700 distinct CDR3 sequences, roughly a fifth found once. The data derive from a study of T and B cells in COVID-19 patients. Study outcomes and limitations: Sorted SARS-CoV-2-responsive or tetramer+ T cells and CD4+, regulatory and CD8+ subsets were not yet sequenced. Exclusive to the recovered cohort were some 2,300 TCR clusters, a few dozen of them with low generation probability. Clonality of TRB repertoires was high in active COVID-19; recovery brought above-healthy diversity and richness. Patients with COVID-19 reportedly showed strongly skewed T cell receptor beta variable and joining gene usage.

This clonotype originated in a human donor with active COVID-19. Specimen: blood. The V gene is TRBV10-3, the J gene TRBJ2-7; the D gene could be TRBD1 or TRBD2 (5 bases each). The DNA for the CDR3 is TGTGCCATCAGCGAGGGGACGGAGAAAGAGCAGTACTTC. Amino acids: CAISEGTEKEQYF.